Shown below are 32 T cell receptor beta chains from a single sample sequenced in a study of blood T cell repertoires in COVID-19. Sequencing was performed with immunoSEQ multiplex PCR; in TCRdb, only in-frame clones are kept and a portion is missing. The data hold approximately 300,000 clones, with just over 85% observed a single time. The sequenced material came from PBMCs or T cells enriched from blood (not recorded which). Receptors were obtained from a man under 40 who had recovered from COVID-19.

This chain links TRBV18 with TRBJ1-6; TRBD1 matches 9 bases. V was pared by 1 base and J by 4 bases, with 2 bases of the junction left unmatched. Germline CDR1 KGHSH, CDR2 LQKENI. The CDR3 is made up of 16 amino acids. CDR3 region: CASSPQGQGYNSPLHF. In DNA, the CDR3 is TGTGCCAGCTCACCACAGGGACAGGGTTATAATTCACCCCTCCACTTT. The full variable domain, its missing parts supplied by reference TRBV18 and TRBJ1-6, is NAGVMQNPRHLVRRRGQEARLRCSPMKGHSHVYWYRQLPEEGLKFMVYLQKENIIDESGMPKERFSAEFPKEGPSILRIQQVVRGDSAAYFCASSPQGQGYNSPLHFGNGTRLTVT.

J is TRBJ2-1 and V is TRBV2; 7 nucleotides align to TRBD2. J lost 7 bases, V lost 4 bases, and 4 bases had no gene match. Germline V gene lookup returns CDR1 SNHLY and CDR2 FYNNEI. This CDR3 comprises 13 residues. CDR3 loop: CASSGTLANEQFF. CDR3 nucleotide sequence: TGTGCCAGCAGTGGGACACTAGCGAATGAGCAGTTCTTC.

CDR3 sequence (DNA): TGTGCCAGCTCACCAAGAATCGGACTACCACAAGAGACCCAGTACTTC. This translates into CASSPRIGLPQETQYF. The chain links TRBV18 to TRBJ2-5, with D possibly TRBD2 on 6 matching bases. The CDR3 runs to 16 residues. The germline V and J ends were trimmed by 2 bases and 2 bases, with 15 bases remaining between them. Germline V gives CDR1 KGHSH, CDR2 LQKENI.

The chain recombines TRBV7-9 with TRBJ2-2, with 8 nucleotides matching TRBD1. The CDR3 extends over 15 amino acids. The V and J ends lost 5 bases and 5 bases, in that order; junction bases with no gene match: 7. Germline CDR1 is SEHNR and CDR2 is FQNEAQ (reference sequence). For the CDR3, the DNA is TGTGCCAGCAGCGTCACAGGGGGTTGGACCGGGGAGCTGTTTTTT. This encodes CASSVTGGWTGELFF.

The gene calls are TRBV7-9 and TRBJ1-4, with D perhaps matching TRBD1 (5 bases). V lost 0 bases, J lost 7 bases, and 9 bases lay in between. The CDR3 runs 14 residues. Germline CDR1 SEHNR, CDR2 FQNEAQ (reference sequence). The CDR3 region is CASSLAGEVEKLFF. The DNA for the CDR3 is TGTGCCAGCAGCTTAGCAGGGGAGGTTGAAAAACTGTTTTTT.

The rearrangement uses TRBV2 and TRBJ2-7; D possibly corresponds to TRBD2 (6 bases). Trimming removed 6 bases from V and 3 bases from J, with 12 bases in between. CDR3 length: 13 residues. CDR1 and CDR2 from the germline V gene are SNHLY and FYNNEI. CDR3 DNA: TGTGCCAGCAGGGCCGGCGGGAACTACGAGCAGTACTTC. This translates into CASRAGGNYEQYF.

The chain uses TRBV7-6 and TRBJ2-1, with 8 bases matching TRBD2. Germline V gene lookup returns CDR1 SGHVS and CDR2 FNYEAQ. J lost 0 bases, V lost 9 bases, and 4 bases had no gene match. The CDR3 is 14 residues long. The CDR3 DNA reads TGTGCCAGTTGGAGCGGGAGCTCCTACAATGAGCAGTTCTTC. The encoded protein is CASWSGSSYNEQFF.

The chain is built from TRBV28 and TRBJ1-5, with D uncertain. Trimming stripped 1 base from V and 7 bases from J, with 5 bases between. This CDR3 spans 12 amino acids. Germline CDR1 reads MDHEN; CDR2 reads SYDVKM. The CDR3 nucleotides are TGTGCCAGCAGTTTATCAGTACAGCCCCAGCATTTT. Translated, it gives CASSLSVQPQHF.

CDR3 in amino acids: CASSLARTGELFF. The CDR3 nucleotides are TGTGCCAGCAGCTTAGCGAGGACCGGGGAGCTGTTTTTT. This sequence joins TRBV11-3 and TRBJ2-2; no clear D gene. V gave up 1 base and J gave up 5 bases, with 5 bases separating them. Germline CDR1 reads SGHNT; CDR2 reads YENEEA. The CDR3 is 13 amino acids.

The chain carries TRBV5-8 and TRBJ2-7, with TRBD1 identical over 7 bases. Trimming cost V 3 bases and J 1 base; bases outside gene matches: 1. There are 13 residues in the CDR3. Germline CDR1 is SGHTS and CDR2 is YDEGEE. CDR3 nucleotides: TGTGCCAGCAGCTGGGACAGTTCCTACGAGCAGTACTTC. Its protein product is CASSWDSSYEQYF.

J is TRBJ1-5 and V is TRBV10-3, with 7 bases fitting TRBD1. Germline trimming cut 7 bases from V and 3 bases from J; bases unmatched to any gene: 6. CDR1 and CDR2 (germline): ENHRY, SYGVKD. The length of the CDR3 is 14 residues. The chain's CDR3 is CAIKETGNNQPQHF. In DNA form, the CDR3 reads TGTGCCATCAAAGAGACAGGGAACAATCAGCCCCAGCATTTT.

The chain carries TRBV27 and TRBJ2-5; TRBD1 matches 7 bases. The ends lost 7 bases at V and 1 base at J; junction bases unmatched: 9. Germline CDR1 and CDR2: MNHEY and SMNVEV (reference sequence). CDR3 length: 15 residues. CDR3: CASTVFAGGQETQYF. The CDR3 nucleotides are TGTGCCAGCACGGTTTTCGCAGGGGGCCAAGAGACCCAGTACTTC.

The rearrangement links TRBV7-2 to TRBJ2-2; 8 nucleotides agree with TRBD2. This CDR3 is built from 15 residues. Germline loops: CDR1 SGHTA, CDR2 FQGNSA. The V segment lost 5 bases and the J segment 3 bases; nucleotides outside the gene matches: 5. The CDR3 loop reads CASSLRGGYTGELFF. The CDR3 DNA follows: TGTGCCAGCAGCCTACGGGGGGGGTACACCGGGGAGCTGTTTTTT.

This clone was seen many times. The rearrangement uses TRBV4-2 and TRBJ1-2; D is possibly TRBD1 (5 bases). There are 12 residues in the CDR3. The V gene lost 2 bases and the J gene lost 4 bases, with 5 bases spanning the gap. CDR1 is LGHNA and CDR2 is YNFKEQ in the germline V gene. The CDR3 spells CASSQRGYGYTF. CDR3 nucleotides: TGTGCCAGCAGCCAAAGGGGCTATGGCTACACCTTC.

This chain joins TRBV7-9 and TRBJ2-7; 7 bases match TRBD1. The CDR3 runs to 14 residues. The J segment lost 3 bases and the V segment lost 4 bases, leaving 6 bases of the junction unmatched. Germline V gene data show CDR1 as SEHNR and CDR2 as FQNEAQ (reference sequence). CDR3 DNA: TGTGCCAGCAGCTCCCTGGGACAGCTCTACGAGCAGTACTTC. It yields the protein CASSSLGQLYEQYF. Full variable domain (missing parts from reference TRBV7-9 and TRBJ2-7): DTGVSQNPRHKITKRGQNVTFRCDPISEHNRLYWYRQTLGQGPEFLTYFQNEAQLEKSRLLSDRFSAERPKGSFSTLEIQRTEQGDSAMYLCASSSLGQLYEQYFGPGTRLTVT.

The chain employs TRBV11-2 and TRBJ2-3; 9 nucleotides agree with TRBD2. This CDR3 is 16 amino acids long. J gave up 0 bases and V 2 bases, and 3 bases lay outside the gene matches. Germline V gene data show CDR1 as SGHAT and CDR2 as FQNNGV. CDR3 loop: CASSLLAGSSTDTQYF. CDR3 DNA sequence: TGTGCCAGCAGCTTACTAGCGGGGTCTAGCACAGATACGCAGTATTTT.

The genes are TRBV21-1 and TRBJ2-2; TRBD1, the D gene given by the table, was not confirmed from the DNA. TRBV21-1 is flagged as a pseudogene. The CDR3 length is 14 residues. CDR3 loop: CASSRGRVTGELFF. In DNA form, the CDR3 reads TGTGCCAGCAGCAGGGGGCGAGTGACCGGGGAGCTGTTTTTT.

The chain carries TRBV24-1 and TRBJ2-7, with 9 bases matching TRBD2. CDR3 size: 15 residues. CDR1 is KGHDR and CDR2 is SFDVKD in the germline V gene. V dropped 4 bases and J dropped 5; count of bases not matched to a gene: 8. CDR3: CATSDQAGGKNEQYF. For the CDR3, the DNA is TGTGCCACCAGTGACCAAGCGGGGGGAAAGAACGAGCAGTACTTC.

This rearrangement joins TRBV30 to TRBJ2-5; D perhaps matches TRBD1 (6 bases). Trimming took 0 bases from V and 4 from J, leaving 9 bases between them. Per germline, CDR1 GTSNPN and CDR2 SVGIG (reference sequence). The CDR3 runs to 13 residues. The CDR3: CAWSVTGSETQYF. For the CDR3, the DNA is TGTGCCTGGAGTGTCACAGGGTCAGAGACCCAGTACTTC.

The gene calls are TRBV5-4 and TRBJ2-5, with 8 positions matching TRBD2. This CDR3 is 14 amino acids long. CDR1 is SGHNT, CDR2 YYREEE, per germline (reference sequence). Unmatched junction bases numbered 5, after V lost 4 bases and J lost 3 bases. CDR3 protein: CASSRGGFEETQYF. The CDR3 DNA reads TGTGCCAGCAGCCGGGGGGGCTTCGAAGAGACCCAGTACTTC.

The rearrangement joins TRBV15 to TRBJ1-2, with unresolved D. V shed 0 bases and J shed 0 bases, with 11 bases lying between them. Per germline, CDR1 LNHNV and CDR2 YYDKDF (reference sequence). The CDR3 loop spans 16 amino acids. The CDR3 sequence: CATSRDLGTPNYGYTF. Written as DNA, the CDR3 is TGTGCCACCAGCAGAGATCTAGGAACCCCTAACTATGGCTACACCTTC.

This clone has only a few counts. This sequence joins TRBV4-1 and TRBJ2-2, with TRBD1 matching over 8 bases. Germline trimming cut 2 bases from V and 6 bases from J; bases unmatched to any gene: 8. Germline V gene lookup returns CDR1 MGHRA and CDR2 YSYEKL. This CDR3 comprises 16 residues. The CDR3 protein is CASSQPRQGRAGELFF. As DNA, the CDR3 is TGCGCCAGCAGCCAACCAAGACAGGGGCGTGCCGGGGAGCTGTTTTTT.

The chain is built from TRBV7-9 and TRBJ1-5; 9 nucleotides align to TRBD1. CDR1 SEHNR and CDR2 FQNEAQ come from the germline V gene (reference sequence). The CDR3 totals 15 residues. V shed 5 bases and J 2 bases; nucleotides not matched to a gene: 4. Here the CDR3 DNA reads TGTGCCAGCAGCAAGGACAGGGGTGGCAATCAGCCCCAGCATTTT. It translates to CASSKDRGGNQPQHF.

The chain couples TRBV7-8 to TRBJ1-2; TRBD1 matches 8 bases. Trimming took 6 bases from V and 8 from J; bases not matched to a gene: 5. The CDR3 totals 12 residues. The germline V gene encodes CDR1 SGHVS and CDR2 FQNEAQ. The CDR3 nucleotides are TGTGCCAGCAGACAACAGGGGGAAGGCTACACCTTC. Its translation is CASRQQGEGYTF.

The chain uses TRBV9 and TRBJ1-5; D is unresolved. The CDR3 runs to 14 residues. Germline V gene sequence: CDR1 SGDLS, CDR2 YYNGEE. The ends were cut back, 0 bases at V and 3 bases at J, with 7 bases in the middle. In DNA, the CDR3 is TGTGCCAGCAGCGTAGGGGGAGCCAATCAGCCCCAGCATTTT. Translation: CASSVGGANQPQHF.

The V call is TRBV13, the J call TRBJ2-6, with D perhaps TRBD1 (6 bases). This CDR3 region has 18 residues. Trimming took off 4 bases at V and 1 base at J, with 17 bases between the two ends. CDR1 is PRHDT and CDR2 is FYEKMQ in the germline V gene (reference sequence). In DNA form, the CDR3 reads TGTGCCAGCAGCTACCGGGGCAGAGGGGGATCTGGGGCCAACGTCCTGACTTTC. Protein sequence: CASSYRGRGGSGANVLTF.

This chain connects TRBV6-5 to TRBJ1-1; D call uncertain. Trimming cost V 5 bases and J 4 bases, with 11 bases left between them. The CDR3 contains 13 residues. Germline loops: CDR1 MNHEY, CDR2 SVGAGI. The CDR3 DNA reads as TGTGCCAGCAGTATCGACGAGGGCACTGAAGCTTTCTTT. Residues: CASSIDEGTEAFF.

This clone was observed once. This chain joins TRBV4-1 and TRBJ2-3; TRBD2 aligns across 13 bases. This CDR3 comprises 16 residues. Trimming cost V 3 bases and J 5 bases; bases outside gene matches: 5. Germline V gives CDR1 MGHRA, CDR2 YSYEKL. The CDR3 sequence is CASSHTSGGALDTQYF. CDR3 nucleotide sequence: TGCGCCAGCAGCCATACTAGCGGGGGGGCTTTAGATACGCAGTATTTT.

The chain links TRBV5-1 to TRBJ2-2; 10 bases agree with TRBD1. CDR1 is SGHRS and CDR2 is YFSETQ in the germline V gene. V lost 7 bases, J lost 6 bases, and 9 bases stayed unmatched. The CDR3 runs 15 residues. The CDR3 is CASRWTGGDPGELFF. The CDR3 DNA reads as TGCGCCAGCCGGTGGACAGGGGGGGACCCCGGGGAGCTGTTTTTT.

This clone was seen only once. The rearrangement uses TRBV7-2 and TRBJ1-5; D is uncertain. CDR3 length: 16 residues. The germline CDR1 and CDR2 sequences are SGHTA and FQGNSA. The V gene lost 4 bases and the J gene lost 3 bases, with 16 bases spanning the gap. The CDR3 bases are TGTGCCAGCAGCTCGACGGCAGGAACCGTCAATCAGCCCCAGCATTTT. Translating gives CASSSTAGTVNQPQHF.

The chain links TRBV28 to TRBJ1-6, with D perhaps TRBD1 (5 bases). This CDR3 has 14 amino acids. The V end lost 2 bases, the J end lost 12 bases, and 14 bases lay between the germline ends. Germline-derived CDR1 and CDR2 are MDHEN and SYDVKM. The CDR3 region is CASSLSSGFKPLHF. For the CDR3, the DNA is TGTGCCAGCAGTTTAAGTTCAGGGTTTAAACCCCTCCACTTT.

The CDR3 is CASRKGGAQETQYF. In nucleotides, the CDR3 is TGTGCCAGCAGGAAAGGAGGGGCCCAAGAGACCCAGTACTTC. The chain links TRBV7-9 to TRBJ2-5; TRBD2 is a possible D gene (6 bases). Germline V CDR1 and CDR2: SEHNR, FQNEAQ (reference sequence). The CDR3 extends over 14 amino acids. The V gene lost 6 bases and the J gene lost 1 base, with 12 bases spanning the gap.